This T cell receptor (beta chain) was profiled in a study of T-cell reconstitution after alpha-beta-depleted transplantation in children. Study-wide findings and caveats: T cells produced anew were the main source of T-cell counts and diversity one year after transplant. The study reportedly traced alpha-beta T cells about two months after transplant to several hundred expanded graft clones. Surviving recipient T cells and thymic progenitors produced the high day-60 TCRbeta diversity seen in some patients.

This clonotype was observed a few times. Antigen unknown. Unique molecular identifiers were incorporated when the TCRbeta library was constructed. One entry per CDR3 protein, called by TCRdb with MiXCR from the PCR reads. Of hundreds of thousands of distinct CDR3 sequences in the sample, roughly 16% were seen once. From germline, CDR1 is DFQATT and CDR2 SNEGSKA (reference sequence). Trimming took off 3 bases at V and 0 bases at J, with 9 bases between the two ends. The CDR3 consists of 14 residues. This rearrangement joins TRBV20-1 to TRBJ2-1, with D possibly TRBD2 on 5 matching bases. This TCR derives from a male patient younger than 18 who had a stem cell transplant for acute lymphoblastic leukemia, so the T cells may come from the graft donor. The sequencing here drew on PBMCs, mostly from graft donor cells, taken 360 days after TCRalphabeta/CD19-depleted stem cell transplant. The CDR3 loop is CSASRRDSYNEQFF. The CDR3 DNA sequence: TGCAGTGCTAGTCGACGGGACTCCTACAATGAGCAGTTCTTC.